This TCR beta chain originates from a study of CD4 and CD8 cells across lung adenocarcinoma regions. Samples came from patients with localized non-small cell lung adenocarcinoma. The CDR3 is 16 residues long. Germline V gives CDR1 DFQATT, CDR2 SNEGSKA (reference sequence). From the PCR reads, TCRdb called clonotypes with MiXCR, one entry per CDR3 protein. The sample consists of roughly 20,000 distinct CDR3 sequences, roughly 56% of them appearing once. This clonotype was detected a few times. Sequencing used CD8+ T cells from the center of a lung tumor. J is TRBJ2-5 and V is TRBV20-1; 7 bases map to TRBD1. The DNA end is more similar to TRBJ2-7, so the J call may be wrong. This receptor was taken from a female donor with lung adenocarcinoma. The CD4 and CD8 labels of this study may be unreliable. For the CDR3, the DNA is TGCAGTGCTAGAGATTTAAAACAGGGGCTTATCTACGAGCAGTACTTC. Translated: CSARDLKQGLIYEQYF.